The 6 T cell receptor beta chains below were found in one sample sequenced in a study of cytomegalovirus exposure and HLA in healthy donors. The PCR contained 60 Vbeta and 13 Jbeta primers. Data came from immunoSEQ multiplex PCR; TCRdb stores just in-frame clones and leaves some out. This sample contains about 160,000 clones. The sequencing input was PBMCs. These TCRs come from a woman in her sixties or seventies in good health and CMV-seronegative.

The rearrangement joins TRBV7-3 to TRBJ1-6, with D maybe TRBD1 (5 bases). The CDR3 runs 12 residues. V lost 5 bases and J lost 9, with 8 bases in between. Germline CDR1 is SGHTA and CDR2 is FQGTGA. CDR3 sequence reads: CASSTGSSPLHF. The CDR3 DNA follows: TGTGCCAGCAGCACAGGTAGTTCACCCCTCCACTTT.

The V call is TRBV7-2, the J call TRBJ2-7, with TRBD2 as a possible D gene (5 bases). The CDR3 has 15 residues. The V and J ends lost 5 bases and 3 bases respectively, with 17 bases between them. Germline loops: CDR1 SGHTA, CDR2 FQGNSA. The CDR3 loop reads CASSAGFSKHYEQYF. In DNA form, the CDR3 reads TGTGCCAGCAGCGCGGGCTTCTCTAAGCACTACGAGCAGTACTTC.

The chain combines TRBV27 with TRBJ1-6; D gene unclear. CDR1 is MNHEY, CDR2 SMNVEV, per germline (reference sequence). Trimming pared 3 bases from V and 2 bases from J, leaving 8 bases between. The CDR3 has 15 amino acids. CDR3 in amino acids: CASSLSPTYNSPLHF. CDR3 DNA: TGTGCCAGCAGTTTGAGTCCCACCTATAATTCACCCCTCCACTTT.

Concerning this clone: One end of the junction fails to match germline, which may point to a read error. This sequence joins TRBV11-1 and TRBJ1-1; 7 positions match TRBD1. The CDR3 consists of 15 residues. Germline CDR1 and CDR2: SGHAT and FQDESV (reference sequence). This CDR3 is CASSELTGMKTEAFF. DNA for the CDR3: TGTGCCAGCAGTGAGTTGACAGGGATGAAGACTGAAGCTTTCTTT.

The chain recombines TRBV5-1 with TRBJ2-5; 8 bases match TRBD1. The CDR3 runs 14 residues. V lost 3 bases to trimming and J lost 1 base; unmatched junction nucleotides: 2. Germline assignment: CDR1 SGHRS and CDR2 YFSETQ. The CDR3 bases are TGCGCCAGCAGCTGGGGACAGGCCCAAGAGACCCAGTACTTC. This codes for CASSWGQAQETQYF.

The DNA for the CDR3 is TGTGCCAGCTCACCACCGGGCGGGGGGCATTATGGGTACGAGCAGTACTTC. Protein: CASSPPGGGHYGYEQYF. This chain links TRBV18 with TRBJ2-7; 8 bases align to TRBD2. The CDR3 runs 17 residues. Germline assignment: CDR1 KGHSH and CDR2 LQKENI. V was clipped by 0 bases and J by 4 bases; unmatched bases: 11.